At least ten counts were recorded for the clone carrying this T cell receptor beta chain. This record comes from a study of Graves' ophthalmopathy and Graves' hyperthyroidism. RNA transcripts were the source from which TCR beta CDR3 regions were amplified. Second-round multiplex PCR followed a first-round RT-PCR using HTBI primers. TCRdb fed the multiplex PCR reads into MiXCR, producing one record per CDR3 protein. Here the sample spans approximately 460,000 distinct CDR3 sequences, around 15% being singletons. Ineligible for inclusion were patients with other autoimmune diseases, uncontrolled infections, pregnancy or lactation. A diagnosis was made from clinical symptoms together with serum thyroxine, TRAb, thyroid ultrasound and orbital computed tomography. PBMCs came from more than 8 ml of fresh peripheral blood. This CDR3 contains 14 residues. CDR1 is KGHSH, CDR2 LQKENI, per germline. Trimming at V came to 3 bases and at J to 4 bases, leaving 2 bases not matched to a gene.

The V and J genes are TRBV18 and TRBJ1-5, with 8 nucleotides matching TRBD1. The TCR was taken from a woman aged 30 to 39 with Graves' ophthalmopathy. Material for sequencing was blood. The CDR3 DNA is TGTGCCAGCTCACCGCAGGGGGCGAATCAGCCCCAGCATTTT. Residues: CASSPQGANQPQHF.